This T cell receptor beta chain was sequenced for a study of lymphopenia after photon versus proton radiotherapy. General observations from the study: Post-nadir TCR diversity decline inversely tracked overall survival among those who died. Post-nadir diversity loss with photons came from oligoclonal expansion, particularly CD8+ Temra cells. Authors raise, but do not show, better survival with proton therapy.

Some clones are missing from TCRdb's copy, which holds only in-frame ones; the method was immunoSEQ multiplex PCR. The table has some 20,000 clones, roughly 86% seen once. Germline V gives CDR1 MNHNS, CDR2 SASEGT. Germline trimming cut 6 bases from V and 7 bases from J; bases unmatched to any gene: 11. The CDR3 is 15 amino acids. Details on this clone: Its target is unknown.

This sample comprised peripheral blood, obtained from a patient treated with photon-based radiotherapy. The receptor's source is a woman in her fifties or sixties with pancreatic cancer. The V call is TRBV6-1, the J call TRBJ2-1; TRBD2 aligns across 8 bases. CDR3 in amino acids: CASREESGGGNEQFF. The DNA for the CDR3 is TGTGCCAGCAGGGAGGAGAGCGGGGGTGGGAATGAGCAGTTCTTC.